What follows are 9 T cell receptor beta chains derived from one specimen sequenced in a study of blood T cell repertoires in COVID-19. The method was immunoSEQ multiplex PCR; TCRdb's version includes in-frame clones alone and lacks a portion of them. The data show almost 400,000 clones, roughly 89% seen once. The specimen sequenced was PBMCs or T cells enriched from blood (not recorded which). The receptors were gathered from a woman younger than 45 who had recovered from COVID-19.

The CDR3 nucleotides are TGTGCCAGCAGCCTGACAGGGTTCTCTGAAGCTTTCTTT. This encodes CASSLTGFSEAFF. The chain is built from TRBV7-2 and TRBJ1-1; TRBD1 agrees at 7 bases. The CDR3 covers 13 residues. Germline trimming cut 5 bases from V and 6 bases from J; bases unmatched to any gene: 6. The germline CDR1 and CDR2 sequences are SGHTA and FQGNSA.

V and J are TRBV30 and TRBJ2-7, with D possibly being TRBD2 (6 bases). The CDR3 has 14 amino acids. Trimming shortened V by 3 bases and J by 3 bases, and 15 bases separated the two germline ends. Germline CDR1 reads GTSNPN; CDR2 reads SVGIG (reference sequence). The CDR3 protein is CAWRREAGSYEQYF. The CDR3 DNA reads as TGTGCCTGGAGGAGGGAGGCAGGGAGCTACGAGCAGTACTTC.

The chain joins TRBV12-5 to TRBJ2-1; 12 positions agree with TRBD2. With 2 bases clipped from V and 9 bases from J, the junction kept 5 bases outside the gene matches. CDR1 LGHNT and CDR2 FRNRAP come from the germline V gene. The CDR3 sequence is 15 residues long. This CDR3 is CASGLLAGGSSEQFF. The CDR3 region has the DNA TGTGCTAGTGGTTTGCTAGCGGGGGGGAGCTCTGAGCAGTTCTTC.

This clone has a single count. The rearrangement uses TRBV7-9 and TRBJ2-1; tentative D call: TRBD2 (7 bases). This CDR3 contains 14 residues. Germline loops: CDR1 SEHNR, CDR2 FQNEAQ (reference sequence). Trimming stripped 6 bases from V and 10 bases from J, with 19 bases between. CDR3 protein: CASRSSGGVEEQFF. CDR3 nucleotide sequence: TGTGCCAGCAGATCCTCGGGGGGCGTCGAAGAGCAGTTCTTC.

The count of this clone is one. V gene TRBV30 combines with J gene TRBJ2-5, with D uncertain. The V end lost 0 bases, the J end lost 5 bases, and 10 bases lay between the germline ends. Germline V gives CDR1 GTSNPN, CDR2 SVGIG (reference sequence). The CDR3 length is 13 residues. This CDR3 is CAWSVPGVETQYF. CDR3 in DNA: TGTGCCTGGAGTGTACCCGGAGTCGAGACCCAGTACTTC. The entire variable domain, with the rest obtained from reference TRBV30 and TRBJ2-5, is as follows: SQTIHQWPATLVQPVGSPLSLECTVEGTSNPNLYWYRQAAGRGLQLLFYSVGIGQISSEVPQNLSASRPQDRQFILSSKKLLLSDSGFYLCAWSVPGVETQYFGPGTRLLVL.

V is TRBV2 and J is TRBJ1-5, with 7 positions matching TRBD1. The CDR3 is 15 amino acids. Losses at the gene ends were 1 base for V and 7 bases for J; bases not matched to a gene: 7. Germline assignment: CDR1 SNHLY and CDR2 FYNNEI. The CDR3 DNA sequence: TGTGCCAGCAGTGAAGGACAGGGCATACCCCAGCCCCAGCATTTT. Amino acids: CASSEGQGIPQPQHF.

The chain combines TRBV18 with TRBJ2-5, with unresolved D. The CDR3 is 12 residues long. Germline V gives CDR1 KGHSH, CDR2 LQKENI. Trimming shortened V by 3 bases and J by 6 bases, and 8 bases separated the two germline ends. DNA for the CDR3: TGTGCCAGCTCACCGGAGCGACAGACCCAGTACTTC. This translates into CASSPERQTQYF.

This sequence joins TRBV7-8 and TRBJ1-5; 7 nucleotides line up with TRBD1. The CDR3 sequence is 14 residues long. Germline assignment: CDR1 SGHVS and CDR2 FQNEAQ. J was trimmed by 7 bases and V by 5 bases; bases with no gene match: 8. The CDR3: CASSRTGHGQPQHF. For the CDR3, the DNA is TGTGCCAGCAGCCGGACAGGACATGGGCAGCCCCAGCATTTT.

This rearrangement joins TRBV4-1 to TRBJ1-1; TRBD1 aligns across 7 bases. Unmatched junction bases numbered 3, after V lost 3 bases and J lost 5 bases. CDR3 size: 13 residues. Per the germline V gene, CDR1 is MGHRA and CDR2 is YSYEKL. CDR3 protein: CASSQGDRTEAFF. DNA of the CDR3: TGCGCCAGCAGCCAGGGGGACAGAACTGAAGCTTTCTTT.